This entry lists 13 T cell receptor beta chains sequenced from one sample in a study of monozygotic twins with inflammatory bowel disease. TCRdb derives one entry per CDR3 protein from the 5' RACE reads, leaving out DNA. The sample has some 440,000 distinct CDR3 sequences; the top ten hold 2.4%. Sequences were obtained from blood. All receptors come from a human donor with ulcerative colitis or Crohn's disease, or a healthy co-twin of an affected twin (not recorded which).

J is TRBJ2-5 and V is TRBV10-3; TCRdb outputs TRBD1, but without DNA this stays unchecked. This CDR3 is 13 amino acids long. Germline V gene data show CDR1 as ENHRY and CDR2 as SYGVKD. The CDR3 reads CAINDRVSETQYF.

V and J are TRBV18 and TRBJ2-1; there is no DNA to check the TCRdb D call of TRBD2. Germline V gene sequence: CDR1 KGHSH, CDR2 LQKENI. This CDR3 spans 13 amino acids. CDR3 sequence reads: CASSPSRDSASFF.

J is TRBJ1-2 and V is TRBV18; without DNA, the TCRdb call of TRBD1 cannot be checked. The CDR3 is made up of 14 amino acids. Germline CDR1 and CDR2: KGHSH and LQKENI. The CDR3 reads CASSPDRPKGGYTF.

This CDR3 is CSVGLADANTGELFF. The chain carries TRBV29-1 and TRBJ2-2; TCRdb selects TRBD2, and the lack of DNA leaves this call unchecked. The CDR3 spans 15 residues. Germline V gives CDR1 SQVTM, CDR2 ANQGSEA.

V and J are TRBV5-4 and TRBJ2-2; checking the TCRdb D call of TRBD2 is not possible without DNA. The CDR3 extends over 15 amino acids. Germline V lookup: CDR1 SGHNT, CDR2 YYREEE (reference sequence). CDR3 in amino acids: CASSTSGMRVGELFF.

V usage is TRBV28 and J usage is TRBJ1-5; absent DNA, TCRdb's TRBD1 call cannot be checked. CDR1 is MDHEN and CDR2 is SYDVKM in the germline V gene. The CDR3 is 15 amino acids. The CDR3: CASSLGDRRNQPQHF. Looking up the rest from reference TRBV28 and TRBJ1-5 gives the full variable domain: DVKVTQSSRYLVKRTGEKVFLECVQDMDHENMFWYRQDPGLGLRLIYFSYDVKMKEKGDIPEGYSVSREKKERFSLILESASTNQTSMYLCASSLGDRRNQPQHFGDGTRLSIL.

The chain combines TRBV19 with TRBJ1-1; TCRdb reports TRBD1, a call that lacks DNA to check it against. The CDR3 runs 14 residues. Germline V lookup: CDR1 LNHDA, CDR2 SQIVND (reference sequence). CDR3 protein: CASSIGGLNTEAFF.

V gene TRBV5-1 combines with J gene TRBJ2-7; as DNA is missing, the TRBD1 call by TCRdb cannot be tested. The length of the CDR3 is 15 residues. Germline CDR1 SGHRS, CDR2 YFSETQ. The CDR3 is CASSPDRMSSYEQYF.

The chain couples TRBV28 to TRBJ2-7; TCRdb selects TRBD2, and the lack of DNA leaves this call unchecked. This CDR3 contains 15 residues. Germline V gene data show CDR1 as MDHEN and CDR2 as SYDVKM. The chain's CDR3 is CASRLEAWGSYEQYF.

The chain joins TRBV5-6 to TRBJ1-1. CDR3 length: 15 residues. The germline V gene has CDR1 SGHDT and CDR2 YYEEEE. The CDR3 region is CASSLFFTVNTEAFF.

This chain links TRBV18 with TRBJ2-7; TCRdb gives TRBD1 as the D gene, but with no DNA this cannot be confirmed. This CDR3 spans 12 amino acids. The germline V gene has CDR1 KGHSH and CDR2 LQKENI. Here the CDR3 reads CASSTDSYEQYF.

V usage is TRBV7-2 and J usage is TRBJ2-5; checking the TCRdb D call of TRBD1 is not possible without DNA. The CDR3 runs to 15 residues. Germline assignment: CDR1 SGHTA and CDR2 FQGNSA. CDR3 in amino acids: CASSLLGTGPETQYF.

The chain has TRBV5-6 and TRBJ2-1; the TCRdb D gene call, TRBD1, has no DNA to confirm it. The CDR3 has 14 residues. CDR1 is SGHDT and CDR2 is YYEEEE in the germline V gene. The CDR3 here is CASTSGQGVGEQFF.